This T cell receptor (beta chain) appears in the sequencing data of a study of T-cell memory formation after mild COVID-19. Study-level information: Largely donor-specific sequence clusters came from two donors.

Trimming took 4 bases from V and 3 from J, leaving 6 bases between them. CDR1 and CDR2 (germline): SQVTM, ANQGSEA. This CDR3 region has 11 residues. TCRdb passed the 5' RACE reads through MiXCR, listing each CDR3 protein once. The sample carries about 410,000 distinct CDR3 sequences, around 22% recorded once. The chain is built from TRBV29-1 and TRBJ1-2; D remains unclear. The receptor was derived from an adult woman who had mild COVID-19 (a few samples of this study predate the infection). Cell type and time point are not known. The sequenced material came from PBMCs or a T cell subset sorted from them (not recorded which). CDR3 residues: CSVGFHYGYTF. The CDR3, as DNA: TGCAGCGTTGGATTTCACTATGGCTACACCTTC.